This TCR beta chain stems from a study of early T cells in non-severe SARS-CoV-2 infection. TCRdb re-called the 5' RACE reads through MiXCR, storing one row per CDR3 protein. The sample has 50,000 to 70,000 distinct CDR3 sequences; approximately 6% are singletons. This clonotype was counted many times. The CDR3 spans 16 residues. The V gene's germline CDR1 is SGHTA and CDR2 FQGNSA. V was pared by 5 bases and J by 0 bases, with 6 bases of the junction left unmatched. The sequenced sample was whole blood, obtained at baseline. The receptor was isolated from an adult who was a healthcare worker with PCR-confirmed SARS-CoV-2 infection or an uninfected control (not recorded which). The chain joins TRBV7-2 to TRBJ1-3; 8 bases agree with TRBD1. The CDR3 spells CASSKGQANSGNTIYF. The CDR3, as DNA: TGTGCCAGCAGCAAGGGACAGGCAAACTCTGGAAACACCATATATTTT.